This T cell receptor (beta chain) was captured by sequencing in a study of T cell responses to AZD1222 COVID-19 vaccine. The study, taken as a whole, reports: Across the whole spike, CD4 TCRs peaked at regions 160-218 and 743-854. Among spike-specific TCRs, nearly half reportedly target unmutated variant regions. In all cases, repertoires were sampled only after the peak T cell response. Among those given AZD1222, only five to seven were seropositive at baseline.

Repertoires were generated with immunoSEQ multiplex PCR, while TCRdb's copy carries only in-frame clones and drops some. The table includes under 95,000 clones, approximately 83% detected once. CDR3 size: 12 residues. V lost 5 bases, J lost 4 bases, and 5 bases lay in between. Germline CDR1 reads SGHTA; CDR2 reads FQGTGA. To note about this clone: What it binds is unknown.

The sequence was obtained from an adult in good health. The V call is TRBV7-3, the J call TRBJ2-2; D remains unclear. The input for sequencing was peripheral blood, taken on day 0 of AZD1222 vaccination. The CDR3 nucleotides read TGTGCCAGCAGCCCCTTCACCGGGGAGCTGTTTTTT. Translation gives CASSPFTGELFF.